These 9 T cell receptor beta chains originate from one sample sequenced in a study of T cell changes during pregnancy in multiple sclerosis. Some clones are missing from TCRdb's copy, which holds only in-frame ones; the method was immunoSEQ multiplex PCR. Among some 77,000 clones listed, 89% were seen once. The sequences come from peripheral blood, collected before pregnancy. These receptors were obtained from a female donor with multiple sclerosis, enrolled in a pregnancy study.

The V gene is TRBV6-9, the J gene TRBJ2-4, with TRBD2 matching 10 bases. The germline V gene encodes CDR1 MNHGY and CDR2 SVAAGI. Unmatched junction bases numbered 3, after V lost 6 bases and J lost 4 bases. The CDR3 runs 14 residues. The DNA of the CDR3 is TGTGCCAGCAGGGTAGCGGGGGGTAAAAACATTCAGTACTTC. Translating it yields CASRVAGGKNIQYF.

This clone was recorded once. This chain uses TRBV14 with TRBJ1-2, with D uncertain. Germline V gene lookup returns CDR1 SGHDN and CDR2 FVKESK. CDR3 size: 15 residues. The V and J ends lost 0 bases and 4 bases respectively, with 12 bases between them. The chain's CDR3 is CASSQDHWQCYGYTF. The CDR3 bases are TGTGCCAGCAGCCAAGATCATTGGCAATGCTATGGCTACACCTTC.

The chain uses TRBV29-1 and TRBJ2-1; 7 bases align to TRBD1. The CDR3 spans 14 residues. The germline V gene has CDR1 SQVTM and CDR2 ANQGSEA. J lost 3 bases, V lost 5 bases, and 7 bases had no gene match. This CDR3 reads CSVISGQVYNEQFF. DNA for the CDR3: TGCAGCGTTATCTCAGGACAGGTCTACAATGAGCAGTTCTTC.

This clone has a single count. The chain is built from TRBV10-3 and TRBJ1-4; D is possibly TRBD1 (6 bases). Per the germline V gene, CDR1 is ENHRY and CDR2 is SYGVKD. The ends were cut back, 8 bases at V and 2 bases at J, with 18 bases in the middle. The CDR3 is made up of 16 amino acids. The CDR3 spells CAIGRGQRGTNEKLFF. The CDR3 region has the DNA TGTGCCATCGGTAGAGGACAGAGGGGCACTAATGAAAAACTGTTTTTT.

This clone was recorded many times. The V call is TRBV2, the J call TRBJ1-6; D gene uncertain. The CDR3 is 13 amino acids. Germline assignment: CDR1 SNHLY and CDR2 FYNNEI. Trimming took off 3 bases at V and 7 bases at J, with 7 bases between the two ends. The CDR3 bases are TGTGCCAGCAGTGACTCACAGAATTCACCCCTCCACTTT. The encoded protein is CASSDSQNSPLHF.

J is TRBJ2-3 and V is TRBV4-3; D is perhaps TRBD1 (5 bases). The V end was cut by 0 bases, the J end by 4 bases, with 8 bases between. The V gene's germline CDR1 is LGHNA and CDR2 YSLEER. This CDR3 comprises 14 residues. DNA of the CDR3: TGCGCCAGCAGCCAAGATGGGGCGCCAGATACGCAGTATTTT. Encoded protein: CASSQDGAPDTQYF.

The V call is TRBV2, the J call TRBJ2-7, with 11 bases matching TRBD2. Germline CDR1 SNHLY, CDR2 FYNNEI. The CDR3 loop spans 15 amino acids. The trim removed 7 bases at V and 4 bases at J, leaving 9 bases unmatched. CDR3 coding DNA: TGTGCCAGCAAGCTGGGGATAGCGGGGGGGTACGAGCAGTACTTC. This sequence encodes CASKLGIAGGYEQYF.

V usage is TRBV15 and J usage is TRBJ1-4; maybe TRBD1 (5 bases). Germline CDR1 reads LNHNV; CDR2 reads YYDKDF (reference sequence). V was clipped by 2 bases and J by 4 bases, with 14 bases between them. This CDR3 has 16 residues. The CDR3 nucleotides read TGTGCCACCAGCAGATCATGGGGCAGAAGTAATGAAAAACTGTTTTTT. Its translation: CATSRSWGRSNEKLFF.

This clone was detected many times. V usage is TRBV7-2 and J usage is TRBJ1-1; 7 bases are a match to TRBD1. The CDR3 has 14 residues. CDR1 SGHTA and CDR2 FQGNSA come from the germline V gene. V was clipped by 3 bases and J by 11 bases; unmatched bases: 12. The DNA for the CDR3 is TGTGCCAGCAGCTTCGCCCTAGGGGGCGGTCGGGCTTTCTTT. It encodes CASSFALGGGRAFF.